This T cell receptor beta chain was documented in a study of early T cells in non-severe SARS-CoV-2 infection. Overall study results and limits: Private and CD4 specificities were missed by VDJdb matching, skewed to anti-spike CD8.

TCRdb fed the 5' RACE reads into MiXCR, producing one record per CDR3 protein. The table records some 61,000 distinct CDR3 sequences, roughly 10% of them present only once. This clonotype has ten or more counts. Its antigen is not known. CDR1 SEHNR and CDR2 FQNEAQ come from the germline V gene (reference sequence). This CDR3 has 14 residues. V gave up 3 bases and J gave up 0 bases, with 7 bases separating them. The chain couples TRBV7-9 to TRBJ2-3; D may be TRBD1 (5 bases). Material: whole blood. This receptor was obtained from an adult who was a healthcare worker with PCR-confirmed SARS-CoV-2 infection or an uninfected control (not recorded which). This CDR3 reads CASSFRQSTDTQYF. For the CDR3, the DNA is TGTGCCAGCAGCTTCCGACAGAGCACAGATACGCAGTATTTT.